This TCR beta chain was recorded in a study of T-cell memory formation after mild COVID-19. Overall study: Largely donor-specific TCR clusters were found.

TCRdb used MiXCR to reprocess the 5' RACE reads, holding one entry per CDR3 protein. The sample has about 350,000 distinct CDR3 sequences, roughly 13% seen once; the top ten hold over 20%. V was clipped by 5 bases and J by 2 bases, with 9 bases between them. Per the germline V gene, CDR1 is SGHVS and CDR2 is FQNEAQ. The CDR3 extends over 13 amino acids. The sequence was collected from a man in his late teens or twenties who had mild COVID-19 (a few samples of this study predate the infection). Cell type and time point are not known. The chain couples TRBV7-8 to TRBJ1-2, with D uncertain. Source material: PBMCs or a T cell subset sorted from them (not recorded which). CDR3: CASSPRQNYGYTF. CDR3 nucleotides: TGTGCCAGCAGCCCCAGGCAGAACTATGGCTACACCTTC.